This T cell receptor (beta chain) originates from a study of blood T cell repertoires in COVID-19. The V gene lost 10 bases and the J gene lost 2 bases, with 18 bases spanning the gap. In germline, CDR1 is SNHLY, CDR2 FYNNEI. The CDR3 runs 16 residues. As processed by the authors: For nucleated cells, counts were estimated from reference gene primer amplification. TCRdb's copy holds only in-frame clones and misses some; the assay was immunoSEQ multiplex PCR. D and trimming were read from the DNA, whereas the V and J calls and clone size are those reported in that table. The table lists roughly 100,000 clones, 69% of them singletons.

Sequenced material: peripheral blood. The TCR originated in a man older than 75 with acute or convalescent COVID-19. V and J are TRBV2 and TRBJ1-6; no clear D gene. CDR3 in amino acids: CAISMGPVPYNSPLHF. In DNA, the CDR3 is TGTGCCATCTCCATGGGCCCTGTGCCCTATAATTCACCCCTCCACTTT.